This entry describes one T cell receptor (beta chain). This clonotype was observed at least ten times. The clone's antigen remains unknown. No base quality values were provided; no much bigger clone lies one nucleotide off. The TCR beta CDR3 regions were amplified from RNA transcripts. The TCR CDR3 was subjected to a first round of RT-PCR using the HTBI primer set and the Qiagen OneStep RT-PCR kit. The libraries were constructed in a second round of multiplex PCR and then size-selected and purified. Paired-end sequencing of the libraries was performed with 100 bp reads on an Illumina HiSeq2000. The original pipeline was this. SOAPnuke was used to process the raw data, with reads discarded if the reads contained adapters or uncalled bases, had a mean Phred below 15, or lacked an exact constant-primer or identifier match. COPE v1.2.5 was used to merge high-quality paired reads, and clonotypes were defined as unique nucleotide sequences. MiTCR v1.1 was used to align the clonotypes against IMGT TRBV, TRBD and TRBJ reference segments. Analysis was restricted to V-J combinations with a frequency above 0.0001, which covered approximately 99% of repertoires. A TCS score was defined as the ratio between F50 (clonal expansion) and ExV (chaos), using BLOSUM62-based TCRdist between CDR3 peptides within each V-J. Welch's t-statistics and random forest reduced roughly 500 V-J features to 13, which were used in a naive Bayes classifier (R e1071). TCRdb reprocessed the public reads (quality trimming at Q25 with fastp, clone calling with MiXCR) and kept in-frame beta chains. All rows with the same CDR3 protein become a single entry with the most common DNA and genes. In this record, the V and J calls reflect TCRdb's handling and not the investigators' own analysis. This sample lists about 640,000 distinct CDR3 sequences; roughly 20% were detected once. Together, the top ten hold 30% to 40% of the sample.

The sample belongs to a study of T cells in Graves' hyperthyroidism and ophthalmopathy (dated by TCRdb to between 2018 and 2021). Describing the broader study: Peripheral blood was sampled at the time of initial diagnosis, prior to any treatment. To identify TCR V-J signatures that set the groups apart, the researchers used a discovery cohort of 95 to 100 patients, made up of fewer than 50 with Graves' ophthalmopathy and about 55 with stable Graves' hyperthyroidism. Whether ophthalmopathy could be predicted prospectively was tested in an independent validation cohort made up of approximately 19 hyperthyroidism patients plus 17 patients who later progressed to ophthalmopathy. The 100 discovery patients were randomly split 7:3 into training and test sets. Thyroid tissue and blood T-cell repertoires from about six Graves' hyperthyroidism patients were also compared in the study. After blood sampling, hyperthyroidism patients were treated with methimazole at a starting dose of 30 mg daily, and ophthalmopathy patients were treated with high-dose intravenous methylprednisolone. The paper reports TCR Vbeta CDR3 sequencing of about 140 peripheral blood samples: around 41 ophthalmopathy, some 80 hyperthyroidism and about 17 progressor patients.

In the ophthalmopathy patients, disease was moderately to severely active, with a Clinical Activity Score of 3 or more, a NOSPECS grade of 4 or more, and a duration of less than 3 months. Any patient with an uncontrolled infection, another autoimmune disease, pregnancy or lactation was excluded. Diagnoses were established on the basis of clinical symptoms, serum thyroxine and TRAb, thyroid ultrasound, and orbital computed tomography. Ficoll-Paque density gradient centrifugation was used to isolate PBMCs from about 9.4 ml of fresh peripheral blood. Total RNA was extracted using Trizol reagent, and RNA quality was assessed on an Agilent 2100 Bioanalyzer. V loses 5 bases, J loses 4 bases, and the germline ends lie 14 bases apart. The CDR3 covers 13 residues, taking in both the cysteine and the phenylalanine. Of all the DNA, just the CDR3 is kept, 39 bases in frame from base 1. Looking up the germline V gene (reference sequence) yields CDR1 GTSNPN and CDR2 SVGIG.

General findings and caveats noted by the study authors: Sample size was not statistically predetermined, and blinding of investigators to group allocation was not performed. In validation, progression to ophthalmopathy was predicted by the model with 70% to 71% sensitivity and around 76% specificity, a median of roughly 6.4 months before onset. A 13 V-J signature model separated ophthalmopathy from stable hyperthyroidism, with around 91% sensitivity and about 81% specificity in cross-validation and 80%/75% in testing. Blood samples also contained most of the expanded thyroid clonotypes (frequency above 0.001), which suggests that blood repertoires may reflect thyroid immune responses.

Sequences were obtained from blood. The TCR was taken from a man aged 25-45 years with Graves' ophthalmopathy. The V gene is TRBV30 and the J gene is TRBJ1-2; no confident D gene assignment can be made. The CDR3 region reads CAWERAVIYGYTF. In nucleotides, the sequence is TGTGCCTGGGAGAGGGCAGTAATCTATGGCTACACCTTC.